This is a list of T cell receptor beta chains from one sample in a study of lymphopenia after photon versus proton radiotherapy. Assay: immunoSEQ multiplex PCR; the TCRdb copy retains only in-frame clones and omits some. The sample has a few thousand clones, around nine tenths seen once. The starting material was peripheral blood, obtained from a patient treated with photon-based radiotherapy. These TCRs come from a man aged 30 to 39 with gastric cancer. Both conserved end residues are part of each CDR3. A D gene is named only where the DNA matches it firmly. Some rows have no size entry. The others give once, few or many, or a class for an expanded clone.

J	size	D	V	DNA	CDR3
TRBJ2-6	.	.	TRBV27	TGTGCCAGCATTCGGGACAACCTCTCTGGGGCCAACGTCCTGACTTTC	CASIRDNLSGANVLTF
TRBJ2-1	large	.	TRBV29-1	TGCAGCGTTGTTGTTTGGGGGTTTCGAGGGAGGCCCCGGTTAGACAATGAGCAGTTCTTC	CSVVVWGFRGRPRLDNEQFF
TRBJ2-3	.	.	TRBV6-6	TGTGCCAGCAGTTCGAACGCAGATACGCAGTATTTT	CASSSNADTQYF
TRBJ1-3	.	.	TRBV29-1	TGCAGCGTTGACCCCTCAGCATCTGGAAACACCATATATTTT	CSVDPSASGNTIYF
TRBJ2-5	.	TRBD2	TRBV4-1	TGCGCCAGCAGCCAAGATCTTGGAAGTAGCGGGGGGGCCCAAGAGACCCAGTACTTC	CASSQDLGSSGGAQETQYF
TRBJ2-2	.	.	TRBV6-5	TGTGCCAGCAGTCCTTCCTTCGGGGAGCTGTTTTTT	CASSPSFGELFF
TRBJ2-1	.	.	TRBV18	TGTGCCAGCTCTCCGACGGAGAAAGAGCAGTTCTTC	CASSPTEKEQFF
TRBJ1-2	.	TRBD1	TRBV19	TGTGCCAGTAGTATATCGAAGGGGGCGAGGGATGGCTACACCTTC	CASSISKGARDGYTF
TRBJ2-7	.	TRBD1	TRBV29-1	TGCAGCGTTGATCGACAGGGGCAGCACGAGCAGTACTTC	CSVDRQGQHEQYF
TRBJ1-1	.	TRBD1	TRBV5-1	TGCGCCAGCAGCTTGGGGGACAGAGATTTCACTGAAGCTTTCTTT	CASSLGDRDFTEAFF
TRBJ2-7	.	TRBD1	TRBV5-4	TGTGCCAGCAGCTCCGCCGGGACAGCCGTATACGAGCAGTACTTC	CASSSAGTAVYEQYF
TRBJ2-1	.	TRBD2	TRBV28	TGTGCCACCGCCAGACTAGCGAGCTACAATGAGCAGTTCTTC	CATARLASYNEQFF
TRBJ2-7	.	.	TRBV10-2	TGCGCCAGCAGTGAGTCGCGCGAGCAGTACTTC	CASSESREQYF
TRBJ1-3	.	.	TRBV14	TGTGCCAGCAGCCACCTCCTAGGGACCGTCTCTGGAAACACCATATATTTT	CASSHLLGTVSGNTIYF
TRBJ1-5	.	.	TRBV7-8	TGTGCCAGCAGCTTAGAGGGGGGGGCAGGACTTCAGCCCCAGCATTTT	CASSLEGGAGLQPQHF
TRBJ2-5	.	TRBD1	TRBV7-9	TGTGCCAGCAGCCGGGGACAGGGCCAAGAGACCCAGTACTTC	CASSRGQGQETQYF
TRBJ1-2	.	.	TRBV27	TGTGCCAGCAGTGGTCCGGGGCTTGACTACACCTTC	CASSGPGLDYTF
TRBJ2-5	.	.	TRBV7-9	TGTGCCAGCAGCTCTTGGAGGGCCCAAGAGACCCAGTACTTC	CASSSWRAQETQYF
TRBJ1-2	few	.	TRBV11-2	TGTGCCAGCAGCTTGGACATGGGCTATGGCTACACCTTC	CASSLDMGYGYTF
TRBJ2-7	.	TRBD1	TRBV7-9	TGTGCCAGCAGCTTAGCCGGGACAGGGGGTTCGAGCTCCTACGAGCAGTACTTC	CASSLAGTGGSSSYEQYF
TRBJ1-5	.	.	TRBV2	TGTGCCAGCAGGCTGACGGATTATAGCAATCAGCCCCAGCATTTT	CASRLTDYSNQPQHF
TRBJ2-3	.	.	TRBV7-3	TGTGCCAGCAGTAGAGAAATCGGAGATACGCAGTATTTT	CASSREIGDTQYF
TRBJ1-3	.	.	TRBV9	TGTGCCAGCAGCGTAGATCCCTTAGCGGGAAACACCATATATTTT	CASSVDPLAGNTIYF
TRBJ2-5	.	TRBD1	TRBV11-2	TGTGCCAGCAGCATTAGACAGGGATTCTCTCAAGAGACCCAGTACTTC	CASSIRQGFSQETQYF
TRBJ1-3	.	.	TRBV29-1	TGCAGCGTGGTGACAGGAGGGAACACCATATATTTT	CSVVTGGNTIYF
TRBJ1-5	.	.	TRBV7-9	TGTGCCAGCAGCTACGGCCCCAGTCAGCCCCAGCATTTT	CASSYGPSQPQHF
TRBJ1-6	.	.	TRBV27	TGTGCCAGCAGTTTCCGGGCTGGGGGCGGCCCCCTCCACTTT	CASSFRAGGGPLHF
TRBJ1-2	.	.	TRBV14	TGTGCCAGCAGCCAAGATGCGGAGCGGGGGGCCTATGGCTACACCTTC	CASSQDAERGAYGYTF
TRBJ2-3	.	.	TRBV21-1	TGTGCCAGCAGCAAAGGGGCTAGGGGAAACACAGATACGCAGTATTTT	CASSKGARGNTDTQYF
TRBJ2-5	.	TRBD2	TRBV2	TGTGCCAGCATATGGTCTAGCGGGGGTCTTTTCCAAGAGACCCAGTACTTC	CASIWSSGGLFQETQYF
TRBJ2-7	few	.	TRBV10-1	TGCGCCAGCAGTGGGGACACCTACGAGCAGTACTTC	CASSGDTYEQYF
TRBJ1-6	.	TRBD1	TRBV18	TGTGCCAGCTCGCTATGGGACAGAGATTCACCCCTCCACTTT	CASSLWDRDSPLHF
TRBJ2-2	.	.	TRBV6-1	TGTGCCAGCACCTCAGGGGGGGAAACCGGGGAGCTGTTTTTT	CASTSGGETGELFF
TRBJ2-3	.	.	TRBV2	TGTGCCAGCCCTGACCGAGGGAGCTCCACAGATACGCAGTATTTT	CASPDRGSSTDTQYF
TRBJ1-4	.	.	TRBV5-6	TGTGCCAGCAGTTATGGCCCCAGAGGGAAGGCAACTAATGAAAAACTGTTTTTT	CASSYGPRGKATNEKLFF
TRBJ1-1	.	TRBD1	TRBV19	TGTGCCAGCAGGACAGGGGGCAGGGGGATGAACACTGAAGCTTTCTTT	CASRTGGRGMNTEAFF
TRBJ1-4	.	.	TRBV7-2	TGTGCCAGCAGCTTAAGGGCACCATCAACTAATGAAAAACTGTTTTTT	CASSLRAPSTNEKLFF
TRBJ2-7	.	TRBD1	TRBV14	TGTGCCAGCAGCCAAGACCCCGCAGGGGGCCGGCACGAGCAGTACTTC	CASSQDPAGGRHEQYF
TRBJ1-5	few	.	TRBV2	TGTGCCAGCAGTGTGCAGGGCGGCCAGCCCCAGCATTTT	CASSVQGGQPQHF
TRBJ2-7	.	.	TRBV7-9	TGTGCCAGCAGCTCAGAATCCGACAAGCCCTACGAGCAGTACTTC	CASSSESDKPYEQYF
TRBJ2-5	.	.	TRBV7-9	TGTGCCAGCAGCGCAGGGTCCGGAGAGACCCAGTACTTC	CASSAGSGETQYF
TRBJ2-1	.	.	TRBV4-1	TGCGCCAGCAGCTCCGGGTCGGACCTATACAATGAGCAGTTCTTC	CASSSGSDLYNEQFF
TRBJ1-1	.	.	TRBV29-1	TGCAGCGGCTTGACGGGGGGCTCGGCTGAAGCTTTCTTT	CSGLTGGSAEAFF
TRBJ2-3	.	.	TRBV7-9	TGTGCCAGCAGCCTACTGGAGCGGCGCACAGATACGCAGTATTTT	CASSLLERRTDTQYF
TRBJ2-1	.	.	TRBV7-9	TGTGCCAGCAGCTTAGTCACGTTGGAAAATGAGCAGTTCTTC	CASSLVTLENEQFF
TRBJ1-2	.	TRBD1	TRBV6-1	TGTGCCAACTCCGACAGGGCGTTATTTGACTATGGCTACACCTTC	CANSDRALFDYGYTF
TRBJ1-5	.	.	TRBV10-3	TGTGCCATCAGTGGGAAGGATTCCAATCAGCCCCAGCATTTT	CAISGKDSNQPQHF
TRBJ2-7	.	TRBD2	TRBV6-5	TGTGCCAGCAGTTACTCCGCTAGCGGGGGGTACGAGCAGTACTTC	CASSYSASGGYEQYF
TRBJ2-1	.	TRBD2	TRBV5-4	TGTGCCAGCAGCTTGATATTCCTGGCGGGAGGAACCTACAATGAGCAGTTCTTC	CASSLIFLAGGTYNEQFF
TRBJ1-1	few	.	TRBV10-1	TGCGCCAGCAGTGACGACAAGAACACTGAAGCTTTCTTT	CASSDDKNTEAFF
TRBJ2-5	.	.	TRBV11-2	TGTGCCAGCAGCTTTGGTGACGCGCAGGGTGCGACCCAGTACTTC	CASSFGDAQGATQYF
TRBJ2-3	once	.	TRBV4-1	TGCGCCAGCGCCGGACGGGGAGGCACAGATACGCAGTATTTT	CASAGRGGTDTQYF
TRBJ2-7	.	TRBD1	TRBV27	TGTGCCAGCAGTTCCGCTCTAGGACAGGGCCTATGGTACGAGCAGTACTTC	CASSSALGQGLWYEQYF
TRBJ1-5	.	.	TRBV28	TGTGCCAGCAGTTTATTAAGCCCCTCTAGCAATCAGCCCCAGCATTTT	CASSLLSPSSNQPQHF
TRBJ2-7	.	.	TRBV19	TGTGCCAGTAGTATCCAGGACGGTCCCAACGAGCAGTACTTC	CASSIQDGPNEQYF
TRBJ1-6	.	.	TRBV5-5	TGTGCCAGCAGCTTTGACACAAATAATTCACCCCTCCACTTT	CASSFDTNNSPLHF
TRBJ2-1	.	TRBD1	TRBV5-4	TGTGCCAGCAGATTCGACAGGGGGCATTACAATGAGCAGTTCTTC	CASRFDRGHYNEQFF
TRBJ2-7	.	.	TRBV2	TGTGCCAGCGGCAGGGAATTCTCCTACGAGCAGTACTTC	CASGREFSYEQYF
TRBJ2-1	.	TRBD2	TRBV28	TGTGCCAGCAGTCATTCTAGCGGTGGTGGGTACAATGAGCAGTTCTTC	CASSHSSGGGYNEQFF
TRBJ1-1	.	TRBD1	TRBV6-5	TGTGCCAGCAGCCCCAGGGGGGGGGAGGACACTGAAGCTTTCTTT	CASSPRGGEDTEAFF